Each of the 19 T cell receptor beta chains below was sequenced from the same sample in a study of OX40 agonist ivuxolimab in advanced cancers. The method was immunoSEQ multiplex PCR; TCRdb's version includes in-frame clones alone and lacks a portion of them. The sample has 45,000 to 50,000 clones, under 95% seen once. The sample consisted of CD4+ or CD8+ T cells sorted from blood, taken in a trial of the OX40 agonist ivuxolimab. These receptors originate from an adult with an advanced solid tumor such as melanoma, head and neck, liver or kidney cancer.

The rearrangement uses TRBV6-1 and TRBJ1-1, with D perhaps TRBD1 (5 bases). This CDR3 contains 14 residues. Germline V gene data show CDR1 as MNHNS and CDR2 as SASEGT. Trimming left V 7 bases short and J 5 bases short, with 17 bases between. The CDR3 loop reads CASTFGGGETEAFF. CDR3 nucleotides: TGTGCCAGCACTTTTGGGGGAGGCGAAACTGAAGCTTTCTTT.

The V and J genes are TRBV19 and TRBJ1-5; D may be TRBD1 (5 bases). CDR3 size: 13 residues. In germline, CDR1 is LNHDA, CDR2 SQIVND (reference sequence). V was trimmed by 6 bases and J by 9 bases, leaving 15 bases between them. CDR3 sequence (DNA): TGTGCCAGTAGCGGGGGACTCGGTGGGCCCCAGCATTTT. Residues: CASSGGLGGPQHF.

V and J are TRBV5-4 and TRBJ2-3; D gene uncertain. The CDR3 runs to 12 residues. CDR1 is SGHNT and CDR2 is YYREEE in the germline V gene (reference sequence). Trimming left V 10 bases short and J 4 bases short, with 13 bases between. CDR3 sequence (DNA): TGTGCCCTACACGGGCTCTCAGATACGCAGTATTTT. Protein: CALHGLSDTQYF. Filled out from reference TRBV5-4 and TRBJ2-3, the complete variable domain reads ETGVTQSPTHLIKTRGQQVTLRCSSQSGHNTVSWYQQALGQGPQFIFQYYREEENGRGNFPPRFSGLQFPNYSSELNVNALELDDSALYLCALHGLSDTQYFGPGTRLTVL.

The genes are TRBV25-1 and TRBJ1-2, with 7 nucleotides matching TRBD1. The junction had 10 bases not matched to a gene; V was cut back by 5 bases and J by 1 base. The CDR3 is made up of 16 amino acids. CDR1 and CDR2 (germline): MGHDK, SYGVNS. CDR3 nucleotide sequence: TGTGCCAGCAGTTCCACCTACCGGGACAGTAACTATGGCTACACCTTC. Translation gives CASSSTYRDSNYGYTF.

The gene calls are TRBV5-4 and TRBJ2-1; the match to TRBD2 covers 8 bases. Trimming removed 1 base from V and 3 bases from J; junction bases left unmatched: 12. The CDR3 runs to 18 residues. CDR1 is SGHNT, CDR2 YYREEE, per germline (reference sequence). The CDR3: CASSLFGAGRASYNEQFF. CDR3 nucleotide sequence: TGTGCCAGCAGCTTGTTCGGGGCCGGGAGGGCTAGCTACAATGAGCAGTTCTTC.

This chain uses TRBV28 with TRBJ2-6, with TRBD1 identical over 11 bases. With V trimmed by 2 bases and J by 0 bases, 3 bases remained unmatched. The germline gives CDR1 MDHEN, CDR2 SYDVKM. The CDR3 sequence is 18 residues long. In DNA form, the CDR3 reads TGTGCCAGCAGTTTAGCGGGACAGGGGGACTCTGGGGCCAACGTCCTGACTTTC. Encoded protein: CASSLAGQGDSGANVLTF.

The chain recombines TRBV19 with TRBJ2-7, with TRBD1 identical over 7 bases. V was clipped by 6 bases and J by 4 bases; unmatched bases: 6. CDR3 size: 13 residues. Germline V gene sequence: CDR1 LNHDA, CDR2 SQIVND (reference sequence). The CDR3 DNA follows: TGTGCCAGTAGGAGCAGGGGGAAATACGAGCAGTACTTC. Residues: CASRSRGKYEQYF.

The CDR3 nucleotides read TGTGCCAGCAGCGACAGCGGGGGGGACACTGAAGCTTTCTTT. It is translated as CASSDSGGDTEAFF. V and J are TRBV2 and TRBJ1-1, with a possible D match to TRBD1 (5 bases). The germline CDR1 and CDR2 sequences are SNHLY and FYNNEI. Trimming removed 6 bases from V and 3 bases from J, with 14 bases in between. The CDR3 is 14 amino acids. Based on the CDR3 plus reference TRBV2 and TRBJ1-1, the full variable domain is EPEVTQTPSHQVTQMGQEVILRCVPISNHLYFYWYRQILGQKVEFLVSFYNNEISEKSEIFDDQFSVERPDGSNFTLKIRSTKLEDSAMYFCASSDSGGDTEAFFGQGTRLTVV.

The chain links TRBV29-1 to TRBJ2-7; D unresolved. Germline assignment: CDR1 SQVTM and CDR2 ANQGSEA. The CDR3 sequence is 13 residues long. V lost 0 bases and J lost 1, with 7 bases in between. The CDR3 reads CSVEDRFSYEQYF. DNA of the CDR3: TGCAGCGTTGAAGATAGGTTTTCCTACGAGCAGTACTTC.

J is TRBJ2-7 and V is TRBV7-9; D not certain. The CDR3 extends over 11 amino acids. Germline V gene data show CDR1 as SEHNR and CDR2 as FQNEAQ (reference sequence). V shed 5 bases and J shed 0 bases, with 2 bases lying between them. In DNA form, the CDR3 reads TGTGCCAGCAGCGACTCCTACGAGCAGTACTTC. It encodes CASSDSYEQYF.

The V and J genes are TRBV9 and TRBJ2-1; 8 positions agree with TRBD2. Germline CDR1 reads SGDLS; CDR2 reads YYNGEE. The V gene end was trimmed by 0 bases and the J gene end by 9 bases; junction bases not matched to a gene: 5. This CDR3 is 14 amino acids long. The CDR3, as DNA: TGTGCCAGCAGCGTAGTAGCGGGAATGGGTGAGCAGTTCTTC. Encoded protein: CASSVVAGMGEQFF.

The rearrangement joins TRBV5-5 to TRBJ2-1; 7 bases map to TRBD1. Trimming at V came to 0 bases and at J to 4 bases, leaving 7 bases not matched to a gene. CDR1 is SGHKS, CDR2 YYEKEE, per germline (reference sequence). This CDR3 has 16 residues. The CDR3 region has the DNA TGTGCCAGCAGCTTGGTTAGGGGGCAGGGATACAATGAGCAGTTCTTC. Its protein product is CASSLVRGQGYNEQFF. Complete variable domain (other parts from reference TRBV5-5 and TRBJ2-1): DAGVTQSPTHLIKTRGQQVTLRCSPISGHKSVSWYQQVLGQGPQFIFQYYEKEERGRGNFPDRFSARQFPNYSSELNVNALLLGDSALYLCASSLVRGQGYNEQFFGPGTRLTVL.

The chain employs TRBV15 and TRBJ2-5, with a possible D match to TRBD2 (5 bases). The CDR3 has 14 amino acids. V was shortened by 4 bases and J by 5 bases, with 14 bases between the two germline ends. In germline, CDR1 is LNHNV, CDR2 YYDKDF (reference sequence). CDR3 in DNA: TGTGCCACCAGCAACCGGGGATCGGGCGAGACCCAGTACTTC. Encoded protein: CATSNRGSGETQYF.

The chain combines TRBV5-1 with TRBJ2-7, with D uncertain. V gave up 2 bases and J gave up 3 bases, with 6 bases separating them. CDR1 and CDR2 (germline): SGHRS, YFSETQ. The CDR3 spans 12 residues. CDR3 in amino acids: CASSLDNYEQYF. The CDR3 bases are TGCGCCAGCAGCTTAGACAACTACGAGCAGTACTTC.

This clone was observed a single time. V gene TRBV7-9 combines with J gene TRBJ2-4; 7 nucleotides match TRBD1. V trimming: 5 bases; J trimming: 4 bases; junction bases outside the gene matches: 11. The CDR3 is 16 amino acids. Per the germline V gene, CDR1 is SEHNR and CDR2 is FQNEAQ (reference sequence). The chain's CDR3 is CASSPTGAETKNIQYF. The CDR3 DNA sequence: TGTGCCAGCAGCCCTACAGGGGCCGAAACTAAAAACATTCAGTACTTC.

The gene calls are TRBV18 and TRBJ1-2; D unresolved. V dropped 0 bases and J dropped 5 bases, with 13 bases sitting between them. Germline V gives CDR1 KGHSH, CDR2 LQKENI. The CDR3 totals 15 residues. CDR3 nucleotides: TGTGCCAGCTCACCACCGGGAGGAGCCTCATATGGCTACACCTTC. It translates to CASSPPGGASYGYTF.

The chain uses TRBV9 and TRBJ2-3; a weak D match, TRBD2 (6 bases). The CDR3 runs to 17 residues. Per the germline V gene, CDR1 is SGDLS and CDR2 is YYNGEE. V was pared by 3 bases and J by 3 bases, with 20 bases between. The CDR3: CASSAKVGGIWTDTQYF. The DNA of the CDR3 is TGTGCCAGCAGCGCCAAGGTGGGGGGAATATGGACAGATACGCAGTATTTT. Full variable domain (missing parts from reference TRBV9 and TRBJ2-3): DSGVTQTPKHLITATGQRVTLRCSPRSGDLSVYWYQQSLDQGLQFLIQYYNGEERAKGNILERFSAQQFPDLHSELNLSSLELGDSALYFCASSAKVGGIWTDTQYFGPGTRLTVL.

The chain has TRBV4-2 and TRBJ1-2, with a weak D call TRBD1 (6 bases). V dropped 1 base and J dropped 5 bases, with 17 bases sitting between them. The CDR3 sequence is 16 residues long. CDR1 is LGHNA, CDR2 YNFKEQ, per germline. In nucleotides, the CDR3 is TGTGCCAGCAGCCAAGGGGCCGGGACACCGACATATGGCTACACCTTC. Its translation: CASSQGAGTPTYGYTF.

The genes are TRBV4-2 and TRBJ2-2, with 10 bases fitting TRBD2. Germline values: CDR1 LGHNA, CDR2 YNFKEQ. This CDR3 region has 14 residues. The junction had 1 base not matched to a gene; V was cut back by 8 bases and J by 1 base. As DNA, the CDR3 is TGTGCCAGCGGACTAGCGGAGAACACCGGGGAGCTGTTTTTT. It codes for CASGLAENTGELFF.